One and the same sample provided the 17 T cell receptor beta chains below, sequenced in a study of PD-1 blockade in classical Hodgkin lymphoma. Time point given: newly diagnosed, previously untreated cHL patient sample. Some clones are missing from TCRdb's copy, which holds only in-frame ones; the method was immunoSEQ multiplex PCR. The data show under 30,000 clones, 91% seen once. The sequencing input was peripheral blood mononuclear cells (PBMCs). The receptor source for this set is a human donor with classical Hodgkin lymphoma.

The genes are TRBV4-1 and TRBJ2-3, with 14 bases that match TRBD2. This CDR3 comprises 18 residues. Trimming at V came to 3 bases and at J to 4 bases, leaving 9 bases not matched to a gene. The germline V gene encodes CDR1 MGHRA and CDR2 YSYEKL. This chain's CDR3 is CASSQETSGRAAPDTQYF. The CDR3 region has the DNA TGCGCCAGCAGCCAGGAGACTAGCGGGAGGGCCGCCCCAGATACGCAGTATTTT.

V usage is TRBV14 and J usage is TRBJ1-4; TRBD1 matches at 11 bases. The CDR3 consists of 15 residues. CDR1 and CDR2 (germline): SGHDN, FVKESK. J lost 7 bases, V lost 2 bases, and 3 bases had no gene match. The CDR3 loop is CASSQTDRGLEKLFF. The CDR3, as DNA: TGTGCCAGCAGCCAAACGGACAGGGGGCTTGAAAAACTGTTTTTT.

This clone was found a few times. CDR3 amino acids: CASSGTGGAETQYF. DNA of the CDR3: TGTGCCAGCAGTGGCACAGGGGGCGCAGAGACCCAGTACTTC. The chain carries TRBV25-1 and TRBJ2-5; 9 bases agree with TRBD1. Per germline, CDR1 MGHDK and CDR2 SYGVNS. The CDR3 extends over 14 amino acids. J gave up 4 bases and V 4 bases, and 4 bases lay outside the gene matches.

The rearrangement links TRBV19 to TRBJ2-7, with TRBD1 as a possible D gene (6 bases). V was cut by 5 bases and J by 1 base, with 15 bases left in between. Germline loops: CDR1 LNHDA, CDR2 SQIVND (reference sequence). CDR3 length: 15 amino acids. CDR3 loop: CASSSTGTSSYEQYF. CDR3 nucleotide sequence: TGTGCCAGTAGTTCAACAGGGACGAGTTCCTACGAGCAGTACTTC.

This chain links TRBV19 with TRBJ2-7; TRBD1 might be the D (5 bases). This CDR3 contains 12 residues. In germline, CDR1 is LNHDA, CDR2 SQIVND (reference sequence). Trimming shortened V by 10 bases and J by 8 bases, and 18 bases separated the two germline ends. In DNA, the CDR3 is TGTGCCACCCTCGACAGCTCTTTCCAGCAGTACTTC. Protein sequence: CATLDSSFQQYF.

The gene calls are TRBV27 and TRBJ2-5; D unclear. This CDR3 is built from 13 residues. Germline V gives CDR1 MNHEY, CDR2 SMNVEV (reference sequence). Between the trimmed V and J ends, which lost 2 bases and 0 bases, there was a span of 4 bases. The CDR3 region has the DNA TGTGCCAGCAGTTTACAGGACCAAGAGACCCAGTACTTC. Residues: CASSLQDQETQYF.

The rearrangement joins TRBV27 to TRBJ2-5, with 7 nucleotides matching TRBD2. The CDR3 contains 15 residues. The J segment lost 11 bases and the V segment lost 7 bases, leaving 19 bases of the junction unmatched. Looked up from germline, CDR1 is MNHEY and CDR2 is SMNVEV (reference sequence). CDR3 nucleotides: TGTGCCAGCAATCGAAGGCGGAGTCCTGGGGGGGAGCAGTACTTC. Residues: CASNRRRSPGGEQYF.

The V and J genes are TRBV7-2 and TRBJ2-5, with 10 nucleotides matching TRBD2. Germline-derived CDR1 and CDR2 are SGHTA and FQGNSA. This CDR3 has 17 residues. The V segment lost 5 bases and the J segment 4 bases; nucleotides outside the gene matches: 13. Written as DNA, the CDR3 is TGTGCCAGCAGCCAAAGGTCTAGCGGGAGCGGGGGAGAGACCCAGTACTTC. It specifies CASSQRSSGSGGETQYF.

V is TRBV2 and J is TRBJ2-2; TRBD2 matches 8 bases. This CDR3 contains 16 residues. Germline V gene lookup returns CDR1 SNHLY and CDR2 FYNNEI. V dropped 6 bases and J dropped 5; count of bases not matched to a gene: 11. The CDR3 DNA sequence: TGTGCCAGCAGGGCAACCGGGACTAGAGAGACCGGGGAGCTGTTTTTT. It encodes CASRATGTRETGELFF.

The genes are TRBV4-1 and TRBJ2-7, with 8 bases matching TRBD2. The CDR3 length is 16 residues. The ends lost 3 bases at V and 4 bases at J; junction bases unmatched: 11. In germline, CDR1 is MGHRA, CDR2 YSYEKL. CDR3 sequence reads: CASSQNSGTRAYEQYF. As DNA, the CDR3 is TGCGCCAGCAGCCAGAACTCCGGGACTAGAGCTTACGAGCAGTACTTC.

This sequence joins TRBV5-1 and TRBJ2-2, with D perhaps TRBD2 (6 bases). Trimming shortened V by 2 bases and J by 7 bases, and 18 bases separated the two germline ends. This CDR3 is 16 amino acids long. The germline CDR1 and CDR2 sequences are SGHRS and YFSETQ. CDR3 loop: CASSFEGVGEVGELFF. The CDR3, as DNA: TGCGCCAGCAGCTTCGAGGGAGTTGGGGAGGTCGGGGAGCTGTTTTTT.

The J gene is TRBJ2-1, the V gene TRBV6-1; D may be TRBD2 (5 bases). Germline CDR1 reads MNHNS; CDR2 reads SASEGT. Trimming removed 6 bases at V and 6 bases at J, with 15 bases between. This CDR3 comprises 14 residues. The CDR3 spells CASRPQREGNEQFF. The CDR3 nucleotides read TGTGCCAGCAGGCCCCAGAGGGAAGGCAATGAGCAGTTCTTC.

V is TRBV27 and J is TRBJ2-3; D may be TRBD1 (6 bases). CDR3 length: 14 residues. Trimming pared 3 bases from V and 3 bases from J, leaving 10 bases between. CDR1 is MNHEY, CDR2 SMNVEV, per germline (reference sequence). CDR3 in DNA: TGTGCCAGCAGTTTTCAGGGGAGAACAGATACGCAGTATTTT. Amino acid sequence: CASSFQGRTDTQYF.

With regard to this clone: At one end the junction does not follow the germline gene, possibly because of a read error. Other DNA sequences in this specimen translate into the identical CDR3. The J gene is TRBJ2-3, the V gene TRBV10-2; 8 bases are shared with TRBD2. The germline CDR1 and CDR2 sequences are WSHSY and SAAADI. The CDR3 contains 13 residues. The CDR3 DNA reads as TGTGCCAGCAGAGGGACTAGTGGGGATACGCAGTATTTT. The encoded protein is CASRGTSGDTQYF.

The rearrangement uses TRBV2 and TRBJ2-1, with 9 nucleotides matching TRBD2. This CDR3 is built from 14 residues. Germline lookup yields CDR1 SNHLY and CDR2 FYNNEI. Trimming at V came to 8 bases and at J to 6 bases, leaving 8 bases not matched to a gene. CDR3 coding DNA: TGTGCCAGCCTTGCGACTAGCGGCGCCAATGAGCAGTTCTTC. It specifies CASLATSGANEQFF.

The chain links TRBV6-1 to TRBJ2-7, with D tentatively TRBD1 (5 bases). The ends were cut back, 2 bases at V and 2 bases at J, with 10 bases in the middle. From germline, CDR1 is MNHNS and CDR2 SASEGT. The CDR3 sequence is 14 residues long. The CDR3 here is CASSEPTAPYEQYF. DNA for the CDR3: TGTGCCAGCAGTGAACCGACAGCCCCCTACGAGCAGTACTTC.

For the CDR3, the DNA is TGTGCCAGCAGTTTCGGCTGGGGGAACTATGGCTACACCTTC. It codes for CASSFGWGNYGYTF. V usage is TRBV28 and J usage is TRBJ1-2; D is possibly TRBD1 (5 bases). Germline V gene sequence: CDR1 MDHEN, CDR2 SYDVKM. The CDR3 spans 14 residues. V was cut by 3 bases and J by 2 bases, with 10 bases left in between.